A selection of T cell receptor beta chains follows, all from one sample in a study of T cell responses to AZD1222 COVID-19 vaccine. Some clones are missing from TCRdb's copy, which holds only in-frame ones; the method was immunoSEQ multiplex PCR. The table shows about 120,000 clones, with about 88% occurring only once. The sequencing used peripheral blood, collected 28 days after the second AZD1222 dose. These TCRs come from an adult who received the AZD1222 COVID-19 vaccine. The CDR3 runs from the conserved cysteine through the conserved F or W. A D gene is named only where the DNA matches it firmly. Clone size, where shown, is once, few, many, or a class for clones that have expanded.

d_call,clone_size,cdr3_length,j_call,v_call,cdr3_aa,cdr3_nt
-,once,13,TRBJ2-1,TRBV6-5,CASSYDRYNEQFF,TGTGCCAGCAGTTACGACAGATACAATGAGCAGTTCTTC
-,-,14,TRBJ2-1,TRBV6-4,CASSDPSGANEQFF,TGTGCCAGCAGTGACCCGTCGGGGGCCAATGAGCAGTTCTTC
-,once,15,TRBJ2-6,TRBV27,CASSFRSSGANVLTF,TGTGCCAGCAGTTTTCGGAGCTCTGGGGCCAACGTCCTGACTTTC
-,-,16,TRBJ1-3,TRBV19,CASHPYRGYSGNTIYF,TGTGCCAGCCACCCCTACCGGGGATACTCTGGAAACACCATATATTTT
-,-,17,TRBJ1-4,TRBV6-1,CASSEDGRAATNEKLFF,TGTGCCAGCAGTGAAGATGGCAGGGCTGCAACTAATGAAAAACTGTTTTTT
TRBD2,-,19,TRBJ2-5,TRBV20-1,CSASYGPSGSHGVVETQYF,TGCAGTGCTAGTTATGGGCCTAGCGGTAGTCACGGGGTCGTAGAGACCCAGTACTTC
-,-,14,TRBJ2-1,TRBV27,CASSLFPSGDEQFF,TGTGCCAGCAGTTTATTTCCTTCCGGGGATGAGCAGTTCTTC
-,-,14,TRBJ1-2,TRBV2,CASSKTGANYGYTF,TGTGCCAGCAGTAAAACTGGTGCTAACTATGGCTACACCTTC
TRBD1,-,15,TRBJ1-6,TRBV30,CAWRRTGGLNSPLHF,TGTGCCTGGAGACGGACAGGGGGCCTCAATTCACCCCTCCACTTT
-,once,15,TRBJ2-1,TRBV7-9,CASSRTRWGSDEQFF,TGTGCCAGCAGCCGGACCCGGTGGGGGTCCGATGAGCAGTTCTTC
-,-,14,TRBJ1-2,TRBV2,CASVAEGLPYGYTF,TGTGCCAGCGTCGCCGAGGGATTACCCTATGGCTACACCTTC
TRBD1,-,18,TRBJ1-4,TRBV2,CASSNNPDRDATNEKLFF,TGTGCCAGCAGCAATAATCCGGACAGGGATGCAACTAATGAAAAACTGTTTTTT
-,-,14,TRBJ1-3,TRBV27,CASSLKDRGNTIYF,TGTGCCAGCAGTTTGAAGGACAGAGGAAACACCATATATTTT
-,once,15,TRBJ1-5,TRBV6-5,CASSFGGYSNQPQHF,TGTGCCAGCAGTTTTGGGGGTTATAGCAATCAGCCCCAGCATTTT
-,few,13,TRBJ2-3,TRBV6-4,CASSDGDSDTQYF,TGTGCCAGCAGTGACGGGGATAGCGATACGCAGTATTTT
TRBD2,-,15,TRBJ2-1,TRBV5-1,CASSLSTSDYNEQFF,TGCGCCAGCAGCTTATCGACTAGCGACTACAATGAGCAGTTCTTC
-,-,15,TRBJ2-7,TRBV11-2,CASSSTRRGPYEQYF,TGTGCCAGCAGCTCCACTCGGAGGGGTCCCTACGAGCAGTACTTC
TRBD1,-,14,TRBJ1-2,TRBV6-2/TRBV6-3,CASSLRQGFYGYTF,TGTGCCAGCAGCCTCCGACAGGGCTTCTATGGCTACACCTTC
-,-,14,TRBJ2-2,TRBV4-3,CASSQDLRTGELFF,TGCGCCAGCAGCCAAGACCTCCGCACCGGGGAGCTGTTTTTT
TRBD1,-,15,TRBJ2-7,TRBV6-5,CASSYSGQSGAEQYF,TGTGCCAGCAGTTACTCGGGACAGTCAGGGGCCGAGCAGTACTTC
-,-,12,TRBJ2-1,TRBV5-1,CASSAGNNEQFF,TGCGCCAGCAGTGCGGGAAACAATGAGCAGTTCTTC
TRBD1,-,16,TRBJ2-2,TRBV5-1,CASSRPGTGGTGELFF,TGCGCCAGCAGCCGGCCCGGGACAGGGGGCACCGGGGAGCTGTTTTTT
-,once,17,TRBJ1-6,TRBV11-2,CASSLQSLGAYNSPLHF,TGTGCCAGCAGCTTACAATCTTTAGGCGCCTATAATTCACCCCTCCACTTT
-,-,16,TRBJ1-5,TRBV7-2,CASSATGVYSNQPQHF,TGTGCCAGCAGCGCGACAGGAGTTTATAGCAATCAGCCCCAGCATTTT
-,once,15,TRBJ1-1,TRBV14,CASSQSRGLRTEAFF,TGTGCCAGCAGCCAATCGAGGGGTCTCCGCACTGAAGCTTTCTTT
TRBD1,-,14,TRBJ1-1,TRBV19,CATDDRAPNTEAFF,TGTGCCACTGATGACAGGGCCCCGAACACTGAAGCTTTCTTT
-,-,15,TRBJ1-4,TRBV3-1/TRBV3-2,CASSHPGAGSEKLFF,TGTGCCAGCAGCCACCCGGGGGCTGGGAGTGAAAAACTGTTTTTT
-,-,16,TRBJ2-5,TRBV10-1,CASSEGYEGSQETQYF,TGCGCCAGCAGTGAGGGTTATGAGGGGAGCCAAGAGACCCAGTACTTC
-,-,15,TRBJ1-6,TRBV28,CASAGGEGRGSPLHF,TGTGCCAGTGCGGGAGGAGAGGGGAGAGGTTCACCCCTCCACTTT